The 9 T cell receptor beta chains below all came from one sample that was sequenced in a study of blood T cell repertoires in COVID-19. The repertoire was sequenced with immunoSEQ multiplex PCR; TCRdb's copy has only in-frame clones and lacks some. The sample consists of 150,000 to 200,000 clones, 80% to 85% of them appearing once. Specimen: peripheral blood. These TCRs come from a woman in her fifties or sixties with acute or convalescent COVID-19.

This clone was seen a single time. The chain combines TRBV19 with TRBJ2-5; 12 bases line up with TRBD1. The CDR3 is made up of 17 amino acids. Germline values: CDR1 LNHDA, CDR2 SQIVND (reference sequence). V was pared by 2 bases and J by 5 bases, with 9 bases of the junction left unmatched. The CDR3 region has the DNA TGTGCCAGTAGTATAACGGGGGGACAGGGGGCAAGGGAGACCCAGTACTTC. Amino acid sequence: CASSITGGQGARETQYF.

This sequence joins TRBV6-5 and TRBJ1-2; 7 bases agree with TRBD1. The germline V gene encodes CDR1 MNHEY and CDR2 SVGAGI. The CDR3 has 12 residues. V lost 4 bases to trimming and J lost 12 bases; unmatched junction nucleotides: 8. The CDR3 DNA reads TGTGCCAGCAGTTCCAACTCGGACAGGAACACCTTC. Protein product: CASSSNSDRNTF.

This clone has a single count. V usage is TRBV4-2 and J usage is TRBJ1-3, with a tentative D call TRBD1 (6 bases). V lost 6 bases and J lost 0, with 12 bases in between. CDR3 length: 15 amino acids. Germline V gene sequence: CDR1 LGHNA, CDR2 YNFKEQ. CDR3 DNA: TGTGCCAGCAGTGGACAGTGGAGCTCTGGAAACACCATATATTTT. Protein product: CASSGQWSSGNTIYF.

CDR3 coding DNA: TGTGCCAGCAGCCAAGGTTGGCAGGGGAGTTTGGCAGATACGCAGTATTTT. Translated: CASSQGWQGSLADTQYF. The chain combines TRBV3-1 (or the pseudogene TRBV3-2) with TRBJ2-3; weak D call: TRBD1 (6 bases). CDR3 length equals 17 residues. The V and J ends lost 1 base and 4 bases respectively, with 18 bases between them. Per the germline V gene, CDR1 is LGHDT and CDR2 is YNNKEL (reference sequence).

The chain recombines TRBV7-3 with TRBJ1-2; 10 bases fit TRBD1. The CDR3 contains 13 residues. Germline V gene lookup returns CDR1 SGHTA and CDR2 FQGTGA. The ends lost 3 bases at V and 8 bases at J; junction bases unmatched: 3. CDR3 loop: CASSFDRGQGYTF. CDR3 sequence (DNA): TGTGCCAGCAGCTTCGACAGGGGGCAAGGCTACACCTTC.

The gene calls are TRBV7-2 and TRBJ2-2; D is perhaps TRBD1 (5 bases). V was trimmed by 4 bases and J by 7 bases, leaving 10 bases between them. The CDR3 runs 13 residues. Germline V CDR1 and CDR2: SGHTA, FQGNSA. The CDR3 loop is CASSSQGGGELFF. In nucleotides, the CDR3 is TGTGCCAGCAGCTCCCAGGGTGGCGGGGAGCTGTTTTTT.

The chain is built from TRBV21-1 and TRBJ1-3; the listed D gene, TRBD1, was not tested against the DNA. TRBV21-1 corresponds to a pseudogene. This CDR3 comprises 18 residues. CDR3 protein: CASSRSHRGRASGNTIYF. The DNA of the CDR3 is TGTGCCAGCAGCAGGAGCCACAGGGGCAGGGCCTCTGGAAACACCATATATTTT.

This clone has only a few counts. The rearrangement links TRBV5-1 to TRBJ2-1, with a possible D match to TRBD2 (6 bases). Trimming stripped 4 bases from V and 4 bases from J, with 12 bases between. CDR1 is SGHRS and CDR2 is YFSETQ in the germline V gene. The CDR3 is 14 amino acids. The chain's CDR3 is CASSAPGLYNEQFF. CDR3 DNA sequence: TGCGCCAGCAGCGCTCCGGGACTTTACAATGAGCAGTTCTTC.

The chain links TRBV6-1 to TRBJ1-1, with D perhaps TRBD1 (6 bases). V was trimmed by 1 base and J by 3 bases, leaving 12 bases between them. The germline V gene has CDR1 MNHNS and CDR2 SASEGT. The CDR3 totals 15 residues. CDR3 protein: CASSEVGGADTEAFF. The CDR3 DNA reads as TGTGCCAGCAGTGAAGTTGGGGGCGCGGACACTGAAGCTTTCTTT.